The rows below give T cell receptor beta chains drawn from one sample of a study of T cells in localized non-small cell lung cancer. Clones were read by immunoSEQ multiplex PCR, and TCRdb kept only the in-frame ones, dropping some. The sample holds roughly 16,000 clones, 85% seen once. The sequencing here drew on peripheral blood, taken before any cancer treatment. The origin of the receptors is a female donor of 60 years or more with stage I squamous cell lung carcinoma. CDR3s include the opening cysteine and the closing phenylalanine or tryptophan.

v_gene	j_gene	CDR3aa
TRBV11-3	TRBJ1-1	CASSLGQGNTEAFF
TRBV6-5	TRBJ1-1	CASSYLTGSGITEAFF
TRBV5-5	TRBJ1-5	CASSRGNRNNQPQHF
TRBV30	TRBJ2-1	CAWSSLTNEQFF
TRBV6-6	TRBJ2-7	CASRSTGGSDEQYF
TRBV7-6	TRBJ2-5	CASSSRDPKTETQYF
TRBV18	TRBJ1-2	CASSPFGEYGYTF
TRBV5-1	TRBJ2-6	CASKQGPSSGANVLTF
TRBV6-5	TRBJ1-1	CASSIPGPNTEAFF
TRBV5-1	TRBJ1-1	CASSLSPVNTEAFF
TRBV18	TRBJ1-4	CASSPIRAFNEKLFF
TRBV2	TRBJ2-7	CASGAGPYEQYF
TRBV10-2	TRBJ2-7	CASFRDGDPSYEQYF
TRBV4-1	TRBJ1-1	CASSLRQGPWDEAFF
TRBV7-9	TRBJ1-4	CASRRDRGTLFF
TRBV5-4	TRBJ2-7	CASSWAGSGLSYEQYF
TRBV5-1	TRBJ2-5	CASSWASVQETQYF
TRBV5-4	TRBJ1-2	CASSSGTGGSYTF
TRBV6-6	TRBJ2-1	CASSYTSGPYNEQFF
TRBV5-1	TRBJ2-3	CASNPGGHTDTQYF
TRBV18	TRBJ1-5	CASSASGTKEGQPQHF
TRBV5-4	TRBJ1-2	CASSLVGGGSYGYTF
TRBV30	TRBJ1-1	CAWSRINLNTEAFF
TRBV7-9	TRBJ1-1	CASSLNIEGWGNTEAFF
TRBV19	TRBJ1-5	CASSMQRYSNQPQHF
TRBV25-1	TRBJ1-2	CASSEGRDGRYTF
TRBV20-1	TRBJ2-5	CSVGGETQYF
TRBV7-2	TRBJ2-5	CASSLGGGGNSRETQYF
TRBV2	TRBJ2-7	CASSERGHPLEDF
TRBV5-6	TRBJ1-5	CASSLKDRVGQPQHF